Following are 23 T cell receptor beta chains from one sample sequenced in a study of blood T cell repertoires in COVID-19. TCRdb's table, derived via immunoSEQ multiplex PCR, lists solely in-frame clones and lacks some. The sample lists 55,000 to 70,000 clones; about 88% were seen once. Source material: peripheral blood. The source is a woman in her fifties or sixties with COVID-19, enrolled during active disease.

There are a few counts of this clone. The CDR3 DNA reads TGTGCCACCAGCTCTCGACAGGGGGGGAAAGATACGCAGTATTTT. It codes for CATSSRQGGKDTQYF. V gene TRBV15 combines with J gene TRBJ2-3, with 9 bases matching TRBD1. The length of the CDR3 is 15 residues. Germline V gene sequence: CDR1 LNHNV, CDR2 YYDKDF (reference sequence). Unmatched junction bases numbered 8, after V lost 5 bases and J lost 5 bases.

V is TRBV11-2 and J is TRBJ2-7; D unresolved. The CDR3 is 12 residues long. The V and J ends lost 5 bases and 3 bases respectively, with 8 bases between them. Germline values: CDR1 SGHAT, CDR2 FQNNGV. In DNA, the CDR3 is TGTGCCAGCAGCCGTGTCGGCTACGAGCAGTACTTC. It translates to CASSRVGYEQYF.

This sequence joins TRBV27 and TRBJ2-4; TRBD2 matches at 8 bases. Germline V gene sequence: CDR1 MNHEY, CDR2 SMNVEV (reference sequence). The CDR3 runs to 15 residues. V gave up 0 bases and J gave up 8 bases; unmatched junction bases: 6. The DNA for the CDR3 is TGTGCCAGCAGTTTATCGAGGACGGGGGGGGACATTCAGTACTTC. This sequence encodes CASSLSRTGGDIQYF.

This rearrangement joins TRBV6-5 to TRBJ1-4, with 8 positions matching TRBD1. V lost 2 bases to trimming and J lost 4 bases; unmatched junction nucleotides: 3. This CDR3 contains 15 residues. Germline CDR1 MNHEY, CDR2 SVGAGI. CDR3 loop: CASSYGQGLNEKLFF. The CDR3 DNA follows: TGTGCCAGCAGTTACGGACAGGGTCTTAATGAAAAACTGTTTTTT.

The chain recombines TRBV23-1 with TRBJ1-1; a possible D gene is TRBD1 (6 bases). TRBV23-1 is given ORF status, its function remaining uncertain. This CDR3 comprises 14 residues. V dropped 6 bases and J dropped 3 bases, with 14 bases sitting between them. The CDR3 sequence: CASRWGKGDTEAFF. CDR3 bases: TGCGCCAGCAGGTGGGGGAAGGGGGACACTGAAGCTTTCTTT.

This chain uses TRBV6-5 with TRBJ2-3; a weak D match, TRBD1 (5 bases). The V end lost 4 bases, the J end lost 5 bases, and 19 bases lay between the germline ends. The CDR3 loop spans 16 amino acids. Germline V gene sequence: CDR1 MNHEY, CDR2 SVGAGI. CDR3 amino acids: CASSSAAAQDGDTQYF. In DNA, the CDR3 is TGTGCCAGCAGTTCGGCGGCGGCACAGGATGGAGATACGCAGTATTTT.

The chain couples TRBV13 to TRBJ2-6; no definite D call. The CDR3 contains 17 residues. V lost 4 bases, J lost 0 bases, and 13 bases lay in between. Germline V gene sequence: CDR1 PRHDT, CDR2 FYEKMQ (reference sequence). The CDR3 sequence: CASSSWPGVSGANVLTF. Written as DNA, the CDR3 is TGTGCCAGCAGCTCATGGCCGGGTGTCTCTGGGGCCAACGTCCTGACTTTC. The variable domain in full, completed from reference TRBV13 and TRBJ2-6, reads AAGVIQSPRHLIKEKRETATLKCYPIPRHDTVYWYQQGPGQDPQFLISFYEKMQSDKGSIPDRFSAQQFSDYHSELNMSSLELGDSALYFCASSSWPGVSGANVLTFGAGSRLTVL.

This CDR3 is CASRLTTTDTQYF. CDR3 bases: TGTGCCAGCAGACTGACTACCACAGATACGCAGTATTTT. The V call is TRBV3-1 (or the pseudogene TRBV3-2), the J call TRBJ2-3, with TRBD2 as a possible D gene (5 bases). The germline V gene encodes CDR1 LGHDT and CDR2 YNNKEL (reference sequence). Trimming removed 6 bases at V and 2 bases at J, with 9 bases between. The CDR3 contains 13 residues.

The CDR3 DNA reads TGTGCCAGCACCTCAGGGGCTAGCGGGTTCAATGAGCAGTTCTTC. Its protein is CASTSGASGFNEQFF. The chain uses TRBV13 and TRBJ2-1; 8 bases map to TRBD2. Per the germline V gene, CDR1 is PRHDT and CDR2 is FYEKMQ (reference sequence). The CDR3 length is 15 residues. V dropped 7 bases and J dropped 6; count of bases not matched to a gene: 11.

The chain links TRBV4-3 to TRBJ1-1; weak D call: TRBD1 (5 bases). Germline values: CDR1 LGHNA, CDR2 YSLEER. Trimming took 4 bases from V and 0 from J, leaving 15 bases between them. The CDR3 is 16 amino acids. The CDR3 reads CASSPAGGSLNTEAFF. DNA for the CDR3: TGCGCCAGCAGCCCCGCCGGGGGTTCATTGAACACTGAAGCTTTCTTT.

This clone was seen a single time. This rearrangement joins TRBV29-1 to TRBJ1-2, with 7 bases that match TRBD1. Per the germline V gene, CDR1 is SQVTM and CDR2 is ANQGSEA. The V and J ends lost 7 bases and 5 bases, in that order; junction bases with no gene match: 7. The CDR3 consists of 12 residues. The CDR3, as DNA: TGCAGCGCCTCCGGCAGGGGGTATGGCTACACCTTC. Amino acids: CSASGRGYGYTF. Full variable domain (remainder filled in from reference TRBV29-1 and TRBJ1-2): SAVISQKPSRDICQRGTSLTIQCQVDSQVTMMFWYRQQPGQSLTLIATANQGSEATYESGFVIDKFPISRPNLTFSTLTVSNMSPEDSSIYLCSASGRGYGYTFGSGTRLTVV.

This chain uses TRBV7-9 with TRBJ1-2; 7 bases line up with TRBD1. The J segment lost 4 bases and the V segment lost 5 bases, leaving 7 bases of the junction unmatched. In germline, CDR1 is SEHNR, CDR2 FQNEAQ (reference sequence). The CDR3 loop spans 14 amino acids. In DNA form, the CDR3 reads TGTGCCAGCAGCCAACTGGACAGGACCTATGGCTACACCTTC. It encodes CASSQLDRTYGYTF.

The chain links TRBV11-3 to TRBJ1-1; unclear D gene. Germline V gene lookup returns CDR1 SGHNT and CDR2 YENEEA. The CDR3 loop spans 15 amino acids. With 1 base removed from V and 4 bases from J, the gap between germline ends came to 13 bases. Here the CDR3 DNA reads TGTGCCAGCAGCTTAGTATTGGGAGGAGGCACTGAAGCTTTCTTT. This encodes CASSLVLGGGTEAFF.

The chain is built from TRBV20-1 and TRBJ2-7; 8 positions agree with TRBD2. Germline V gives CDR1 DFQATT, CDR2 SNEGSKA (reference sequence). This CDR3 has 15 amino acids. The ends lost 3 bases at V and 6 bases at J; junction bases unmatched: 13. The chain's CDR3 is CSASIGGAGGLEQYF. The CDR3 nucleotides are TGCAGTGCTAGTATCGGGGGGGCGGGAGGCCTCGAGCAGTACTTC.

The chain combines TRBV5-6 with TRBJ1-6; 10 bases match TRBD1. Unmatched junction bases numbered 6, after V lost 5 bases and J lost 4 bases. This CDR3 is 16 amino acids long. Germline CDR1 and CDR2: SGHDT and YYEEEE. CDR3 sequence (DNA): TGTGCCAGCAGTTCTCGGGACAGGGGTTATAATTCACCCCTCCACTTT. Its translation is CASSSRDRGYNSPLHF.

The chain recombines TRBV20-1 with TRBJ2-2; TRBD2 matches at 10 bases. CDR3 length: 16 residues. V trimming: 3 bases; J trimming: 6 bases; junction bases outside the gene matches: 10. Germline lookup yields CDR1 DFQATT and CDR2 SNEGSKA (reference sequence). The CDR3 reads CSASVPTSGRAGELFF. The CDR3 DNA follows: TGCAGTGCTAGTGTACCGACTAGCGGGCGCGCCGGGGAGCTGTTTTTT.

This sequence joins TRBV7-6 and TRBJ2-1, with 9 bases lining up with TRBD2. The CDR3 spans 15 residues. Looked up from germline, CDR1 is SGHVS and CDR2 is FNYEAQ. V shed 4 bases and J 7 bases; nucleotides not matched to a gene: 8. The CDR3 DNA sequence: TGTGCCAGCAGCTCAGCGGGGGGAAGGTGGAATGAGCAGTTCTTC. This translates into CASSSAGGRWNEQFF.

The chain carries TRBV7-9 and TRBJ1-4; D perhaps matches TRBD1 (5 bases). The CDR3 extends over 14 amino acids. In germline, CDR1 is SEHNR, CDR2 FQNEAQ (reference sequence). V was clipped by 0 bases and J by 8 bases, with 10 bases between them. The CDR3 region is CASSLAGQGEKLFF. The CDR3 region has the DNA TGTGCCAGCAGCTTAGCTGGGCAGGGCGAAAAACTGTTTTTT. Filled out from reference TRBV7-9 and TRBJ1-4, the complete variable domain reads DTGVSQNPRHKITKRGQNVTFRCDPISEHNRLYWYRQTLGQGPEFLTYFQNEAQLEKSRLLSDRFSAERPKGSFSTLEIQRTEQGDSAMYLCASSLAGQGEKLFFGSGTQLSVL.

This clone has just one count. This rearrangement joins TRBV3-1 (or the pseudogene TRBV3-2) to TRBJ2-2; the D is unclear. The germline V gene has CDR1 LGHDT and CDR2 YNNKEL (reference sequence). The ends were cut back, 0 bases at V and 4 bases at J, with 18 bases in the middle. The CDR3 is 18 amino acids. The chain's CDR3 is CASSQDLVVALSTGELFF. DNA of the CDR3: TGTGCCAGCAGCCAAGACCTCGTGGTAGCCTTATCCACCGGGGAGCTGTTTTTT.

The chain is built from TRBV7-2 and TRBJ2-7; tentative D call: TRBD1 (5 bases). Germline V gene sequence: CDR1 SGHTA, CDR2 FQGNSA. CDR3 size: 18 residues. The V end was cut by 3 bases, the J end by 1 base, with 22 bases between. CDR3 in amino acids: CASSFPPVGQLLSYEQYF. The CDR3 bases are TGTGCCAGCAGCTTCCCCCCTGTGGGGCAGCTACTTTCCTACGAGCAGTACTTC.

As to this clone: At the DNA level, this CDR3 is encoded by other sequences in the same sample as well. The chain has TRBV28 and TRBJ2-7; maybe TRBD1 (6 bases). The germline V and J ends were trimmed by 3 bases and 2 bases, with 11 bases remaining between them. The CDR3 has 14 amino acids. Per the germline V gene, CDR1 is MDHEN and CDR2 is SYDVKM. CDR3 DNA sequence: TGTGCCAGCAGTTTGGGGACACCCCCCTACGAGCAGTACTTC. Amino acid sequence: CASSLGTPPYEQYF.

The CDR3 bases are TGTGCCAGCAGCCAAGGGACAGGATTCTATGGCTACACCTTC. This encodes CASSQGTGFYGYTF. The chain recombines TRBV3-1 (or the pseudogene TRBV3-2) with TRBJ1-2; 7 bases align to TRBD1. CDR1 is LGHDT and CDR2 is YNNKEL in the germline V gene (reference sequence). Losses at the gene ends were 1 base for V and 4 bases for J; bases not matched to a gene: 3. This CDR3 contains 14 residues.

This chain connects TRBV7-9 to TRBJ1-1; D is unclear. Between the trimmed V and J ends, which lost 5 bases and 5 bases, there was a span of 24 bases. The CDR3 runs 17 residues. Germline V gene lookup returns CDR1 SEHNR and CDR2 FQNEAQ (reference sequence). The CDR3 nucleotides read TGTGCCAGCAGCCGAGGGCCAGGATCACCCGGAGGGACTGAAGCTTTCTTT. This translates into CASSRGPGSPGGTEAFF.